This TCR beta chain emerged from a study of T-cell memory formation after mild COVID-19. The study, taken as a whole, reports: Among clones peaking at day 37 in the second wave, SARS-CoV-2 specificity remained unconfirmed. Clones that contracted from day 15 to 85 had balanced CD4/CD8; later expanders were CD4+ biased.

TCRdb reprocessed the 5' RACE reads with MiXCR, giving one entry per CDR3 protein. The data contain about 290,000 distinct CDR3 sequences, roughly 15% of them singletons. Comment on this clonotype: The antigen is undetermined.

V was shortened by 8 bases and J by 0 bases, with 15 bases between the two germline ends. CDR1 and CDR2 (germline): LGHNA, YNFKEQ. This CDR3 has 15 residues. The chain combines TRBV4-2 with TRBJ2-3, with a weak D call TRBD2 (6 bases). The clonotype comes from a man younger than 35 who had mild COVID-19 (a few samples of this study predate the infection). Cell type and time point are not known. Sequenced: PBMCs or a T cell subset sorted from them (not recorded which). This CDR3 is CASSGRRGSTDTQYF. Written as DNA, the CDR3 is TGTGCCAGCTCCGGGAGACGGGGAAGCACAGATACGCAGTATTTT.